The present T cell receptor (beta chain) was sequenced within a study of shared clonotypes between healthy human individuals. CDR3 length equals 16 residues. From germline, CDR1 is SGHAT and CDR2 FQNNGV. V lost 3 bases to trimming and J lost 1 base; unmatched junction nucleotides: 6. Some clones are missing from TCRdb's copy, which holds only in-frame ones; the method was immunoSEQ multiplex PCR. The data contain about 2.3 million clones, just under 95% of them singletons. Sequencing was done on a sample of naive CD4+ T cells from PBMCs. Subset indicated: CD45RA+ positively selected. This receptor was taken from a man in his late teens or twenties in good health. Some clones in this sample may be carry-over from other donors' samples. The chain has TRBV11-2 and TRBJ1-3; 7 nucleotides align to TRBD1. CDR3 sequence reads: CASSFTGVGSGNTIYF. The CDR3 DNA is TGTGCCAGCAGCTTTACAGGGGTAGGGTCTGGAAACACCATATATTTT. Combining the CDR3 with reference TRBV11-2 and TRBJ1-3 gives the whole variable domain EAGVAQSPRYKIIEKRQSVAFWCNPISGHATLYWYQQILGQGPKLLIQFQNNGVVDDSQLPKDRFSAERLKGVDSTLKIQPAKLEDSAVYLCASSFTGVGSGNTIYFGEGSWLTVV.